This entry lists 14 T cell receptor beta chains sequenced from one sample in a study of T cells after yellow fever vaccination. TCRdb reprocessed the 5' RACE reads via MiXCR and lists one record per CDR3 protein. The data contain about 260,000 distinct CDR3 sequences, about 5.2% of them singletons. The specimen was CD4+ T cells sorted from PBMCs, collected on the day of the yellow fever booster vaccination. These receptors were taken from a young man who received the YFV17D yellow fever vaccine.

This clonotype has ten or more counts. This chain joins TRBV4-3 and TRBJ2-2; D might be TRBD2 (5 bases). V dropped 0 bases and J dropped 4 bases, with 9 bases sitting between them. This CDR3 comprises 15 residues. Germline V lookup: CDR1 LGHNA, CDR2 YSLEER. CDR3 region: CASSQDRSGTGELFF. CDR3 in DNA: TGCGCCAGCAGCCAAGATCGCAGCGGCACCGGGGAGCTGTTTTTT.

This chain uses TRBV7-9 with TRBJ2-3, with 10 bases matching TRBD1. Germline V gene sequence: CDR1 SEHNR, CDR2 FQNEAQ (reference sequence). With V trimmed by 5 bases and J by 2 bases, 7 bases remained unmatched. The CDR3 is 16 amino acids. The CDR3 reads CASSLGTGADTDTQYF. CDR3 nucleotides: TGTGCCAGCAGCCTGGGGACAGGGGCCGACACAGATACGCAGTATTTT.

The chain couples TRBV6-6 to TRBJ2-5; 7 bases map to TRBD2. V lost 8 bases to trimming and J lost 2 bases; unmatched junction nucleotides: 2. The CDR3 runs 12 residues. Per germline, CDR1 MNHNY and CDR2 SVGAGI (reference sequence). CDR3 DNA: TGTGCCAGCGGGAGGGTACAAGAGACCCAGTACTTC. It yields the protein CASGRVQETQYF.

CDR3 sequence: CASSVAISYGYTF. Written as DNA, the CDR3 is TGTGCCAGCAGCGTAGCGATTTCCTATGGCTACACCTTC. The J gene is TRBJ1-2, the V gene TRBV9, with unresolved D. V was pared by 0 bases and J by 4 bases, with 7 bases between. CDR3 size: 13 residues. Germline V gives CDR1 SGDLS, CDR2 YYNGEE.

There are a few counts of this clonotype. The gene calls are TRBV18 and TRBJ1-1; unclear D gene. Germline-derived CDR1 and CDR2 are KGHSH and LQKENI. V lost 3 bases to trimming and J lost 0 bases, with 8 bases between them. This CDR3 region has 14 residues. CDR3 in DNA: TGTGCCAGCTCACCTAGCACCATGAACACTGAAGCTTTCTTT. It is translated as CASSPSTMNTEAFF. Full variable domain (remainder filled in from reference TRBV18 and TRBJ1-1): NAGVMQNPRHLVRRRGQEARLRCSPMKGHSHVYWYRQLPEEGLKFMVYLQKENIIDESGMPKERFSAEFPKEGPSILRIQQVVRGDSAAYFCASSPSTMNTEAFFGQGTRLTVV.

This clonotype was picked up many times. The gene calls are TRBV5-1 and TRBJ1-6; D gene uncertain. Looked up from germline, CDR1 is SGHRS and CDR2 is YFSETQ. V lost 0 bases and J 7 bases, leaving 8 bases between the germline ends. The CDR3 has 14 amino acids. The CDR3 bases are TGCGCCAGCAGCTTGGACGGAGGGAATTCACCCCTCCACTTT. Amino acid sequence: CASSLDGGNSPLHF.

The chain is built from TRBV27 and TRBJ1-4; D gene ambiguous. Germline V lookup: CDR1 MNHEY, CDR2 SMNVEV (reference sequence). Trimming took 5 bases from V and 0 from J, leaving 10 bases between them. This CDR3 contains 15 residues. CDR3 sequence: CASSPEFATNEKLFF. CDR3 nucleotides: TGTGCCAGCAGTCCGGAATTCGCAACTAATGAAAAACTGTTTTTT. Filled out from reference TRBV27 and TRBJ1-4, the complete variable domain reads EAQVTQNPRYLITVTGKKLTVTCSQNMNHEYMSWYRQDPGLGLRQIYYSMNVEVTDKGDVPEGYKVSRKEKRNFPLILESPSPNQTSLYFCASSPEFATNEKLFFGSGTQLSVL.

This clonotype was observed a few times. The rearrangement links TRBV18 to TRBJ1-1; 11 nucleotides align to TRBD1. The CDR3 runs to 15 residues. Per germline, CDR1 KGHSH and CDR2 LQKENI. Trimming at V came to 2 bases and at J to 5 bases, leaving 4 bases not matched to a gene. The DNA of the CDR3 is TGTGCCAGCTCACCAGGGACAGGGGGAGAAACTGAAGCTTTCTTT. Its translation: CASSPGTGGETEAFF.

The chain is built from TRBV5-1 and TRBJ2-5; D is uncertain. This CDR3 is built from 11 residues. Between the trimmed V and J ends, which lost 3 bases and 2 bases, there was a span of 2 bases. Looked up from germline, CDR1 is SGHRS and CDR2 is YFSETQ. DNA of the CDR3: TGCGCCAGCAGCTGGCAAGAGACCCAGTACTTC. Its protein product is CASSWQETQYF.

V usage is TRBV5-1 and J usage is TRBJ1-1; D is possibly TRBD1 (5 bases). In germline, CDR1 is SGHRS, CDR2 YFSETQ. V lost 5 bases, J lost 0 bases, and 20 bases lay in between. The CDR3 is 17 residues long. DNA for the CDR3: TGCGCCAGCAGTTGTAGGCACCTTCAGGGAATGAACACTGAAGCTTTCTTT. Its protein product is CASSCRHLQGMNTEAFF.

This chain connects TRBV12-3 or TRBV12-4 to TRBJ1-5; a possible D gene is TRBD1 (6 bases). V was trimmed by 4 bases and J by 7 bases, leaving 14 bases between them. This CDR3 has 14 residues. The CDR3 DNA reads TGTGCCAGCAGTTATTCCAGGGGAGGACAGCCCCAGCATTTT. This sequence encodes CASSYSRGGQPQHF.

This clonotype occurred a few times. This chain links TRBV18 with TRBJ1-2; D remains unclear. V was pared by 1 base and J by 1 base, with 10 bases between. Per germline, CDR1 KGHSH and CDR2 LQKENI. This CDR3 region has 15 residues. CDR3 sequence: CASSPREVFNYGYTF. CDR3 bases: TGTGCCAGCTCACCACGAGAAGTGTTTAACTATGGCTACACCTTC.

The chain joins TRBV7-9 to TRBJ1-4; D ambiguous. Germline CDR1 reads SEHNR; CDR2 reads FQNEAQ (reference sequence). The V gene lost 2 bases and the J gene lost 8 bases, with 15 bases spanning the gap. The CDR3 extends over 15 amino acids. The CDR3 sequence: CASSLSLRQQEKLFF. The CDR3 nucleotides are TGTGCCAGCAGCTTAAGCCTACGCCAACAGGAAAAACTGTTTTTT.

This clonotype was observed a few times. The CDR3, as DNA: TGTGCCAGCAGCTTCCGGGCGGGGGGTAGCACAGATACGCAGTATTTT. This codes for CASSFRAGGSTDTQYF. The chain has TRBV5-4 and TRBJ2-3; TRBD2 aligns across 8 bases. CDR1 is SGHNT, CDR2 YYREEE, per germline (reference sequence). Trimming at V came to 2 bases and at J to 0 bases, leaving 5 bases not matched to a gene. There are 16 residues in the CDR3.